This T cell receptor beta chain derives from a study of vaccination and CD4 T cells after COVID-19. Study-level background: Convalescent donors: six male, four female; seven Caucasian, two Asian, one multiracial, two Hispanic. Every participant was given two doses of BNT162b2 or mRNA-1273 vaccine. The study, taken as a whole, reports: When vaccine-specific clones from convalescent patients were examined, 304 of 307 were spike mono-reactive.

Per the germline V gene, CDR1 is KGHDR and CDR2 is SFDVKD. This CDR3 comprises 15 residues. V was clipped by 2 bases and J by 4 bases, with 13 bases between them. With regard to this clonotype: What it binds is unknown.

As for treatment: approximately nine-day PBMC culture with coronavirus spike peptide pools or control peptides (ViraFEST assay). The collection of CD4+ T cells from the unexposed donor took place before the COVID-19 pandemic (2011-2018). Under the ViraFEST approach, antigen-specific T cells were expanded with peptide pools and TCRs subsequently sequenced. The Oncomine TCR Beta short-read assay was applied to DNA of cultured CD4+ T cells. TCRdb recomputed calls from the PCR reads with MiXCR, one row per CDR3 protein. This table holds several thousand distinct CDR3 sequences, about 50% found once. Sample: CD4+ T cells from blood, cultured in vitro. The genes are TRBV24-1 and TRBJ1-1; D not certain. This clonotype was sampled from a human donor in good health. The CDR3: CATSDSLTAGTEAFF. The CDR3 bases are TGTGCCACCAGTGATTCCCTGACGGCAGGCACTGAAGCTTTCTTT.